The 22 T cell receptor beta chains below come from one sample, sequenced in a study of blood T cells in healthy people across ages. A J-beta primer mix and a sample-barcoded 5' primer were used in a second PCR of roughly 6 to 11 cycles. TCRdb redid the calling of the 5' RACE reads with MiXCR, one entry per CDR3 protein. The data hold 1.8 million or so distinct CDR3 sequences, with roughly two fifths observed a single time. The sample comprised blood. The receptors were gathered from a human donor in good health.

This clonotype has only a few counts. The rearrangement links TRBV10-3 to TRBJ2-4, with D hard to call. The last part of the DNA fits TRBJ2-7 better; the J call may be wrong. Per germline, CDR1 ENHRY and CDR2 SYGVKD. This CDR3 region has 15 residues. The CDR3: CAISEPGLSAYEQYF. The CDR3 nucleotides read TGTGCCATCAGTGAGCCTGGATTATCCGCCTACGAGCAGTACTTC.

The genes are TRBV3-1 and TRBJ1-5; 7 bases align to TRBD1. The CDR3 totals 16 residues. V dropped 4 bases and J dropped 2; count of bases not matched to a gene: 8. The germline V gene has CDR1 LGHDT and CDR2 YNNKEL (reference sequence). CDR3 sequence (DNA): TGTGCCAGCAGCCCCTCGGACAGGACGGGCAATCAGCCCCAGCATTTT. Translation gives CASSPSDRTGNQPQHF. The full variable domain, rest sourced from reference TRBV3-1 and TRBJ1-5, is DTAVSQTPKYLVTQMGNDKSIKCEQNLGHDTMYWYKQDSKKFLKIMFSYNNKELIINETVPNRFSPKSPDKAHLNLHINSLELGDSAVYFCASSPSDRTGNQPQHFGDGTRLSIL.

This sequence joins TRBV11-3 and TRBJ2-1, with 7 bases identical to TRBD1. The V segment lost 3 bases and the J segment 5 bases; nucleotides outside the gene matches: 7. This CDR3 contains 15 residues. CDR1 is SGHNT and CDR2 is YENEEA in the germline V gene. The CDR3 here is CASSLAGTVNNEQFF. CDR3 DNA: TGTGCCAGCAGCTTGGCCGGGACAGTAAACAATGAGCAGTTCTTC.

This clonotype has a handful of counts. The genes are TRBV25-1 and TRBJ2-5, with D possibly being TRBD2 (6 bases). V was shortened by 3 bases and J by 7 bases, with 18 bases between the two germline ends. Germline V lookup: CDR1 MGHDK, CDR2 SYGVNS. This CDR3 contains 15 residues. DNA of the CDR3: TGTGCCAGCAGTGACGGAGGGGCCGTAGCAAGGACCCAGTACTTC. This gives the protein CASSDGGAVARTQYF.

This clonotype was counted a few times. A read error may explain this, as a much larger clone is one base away. The chain has TRBV7-9 and TRBJ1-5, with a possible D match to TRBD1 (5 bases). CDR1 SEHNR and CDR2 FQNEAQ come from the germline V gene (reference sequence). V was trimmed by 6 bases and J by 1 base, leaving 10 bases between them. This CDR3 has 14 residues. The CDR3 sequence: CASSIGGSNQPQHF. The CDR3 DNA sequence: TGTGCCAGCAGTATTGGGGGGAGCAATCAGCCCCAGCATTTT.

This clonotype appeared a few times. The rearrangement uses TRBV28 and TRBJ2-7; 8 nucleotides align to TRBD2. J was trimmed by 6 bases and V by 4 bases; bases with no gene match: 8. The CDR3 has 14 amino acids. Germline V gives CDR1 MDHEN, CDR2 SYDVKM. The CDR3 coding sequence is TGTGCCAGCAGTTCCGGGACTAGTCTCATCGAGCAGTACTTC. Its protein is CASSSGTSLIEQYF.

The J gene is TRBJ2-3, the V gene TRBV4-1, with TRBD2 matching over 12 bases. V shed 2 bases, J shed 3 bases, and the junction held 3 bases outside the gene matches. Germline V lookup: CDR1 MGHRA, CDR2 YSYEKL. CDR3 length: 16 residues. DNA for the CDR3: TGCGCCAGCAGCCAACCGACTAGCGGGAGAACAGATACGCAGTATTTT. Translation: CASSQPTSGRTDTQYF.

A word on this clonotype: One end of the junction varies from germline; a read error may be responsible. CDR3 in amino acids: CAGSYSGGVNEGTDTQYF. The DNA for the CDR3 is TGTGCCGGCAGCTATAGCGGGGGGGTTAACGAGGGCACAGATACGCAGTATTTT. The rearrangement links TRBV7-8 to TRBJ2-3, with TRBD2 matching 11 bases. Germline assignment: CDR1 SGHVS and CDR2 FQNEAQ. This CDR3 region has 18 residues.

This chain joins TRBV29-1 and TRBJ1-4; D remains unclear. CDR1 SQVTM and CDR2 ANQGSEA come from the germline V gene. The length of the CDR3 is 11 residues. V was cut by 7 bases and J by 8 bases, with 11 bases left in between. The CDR3 sequence: CSGLFGEKLFF. The CDR3 DNA reads as TGCAGCGGCCTGTTTGGGGAAAAACTGTTTTTT.

The V call is TRBV7-9, the J call TRBJ2-5; D is perhaps TRBD1 (6 bases). The DNA matches TRBJ2-7 better at its end, which makes the J call doubtful. CDR3 size: 13 residues. Per germline, CDR1 SEHNR and CDR2 FQNEAQ (reference sequence). CDR3 DNA: TGTGCCAGCAGCTTAATGGGGGACAACGAGCAGTACTTC. Translating gives CASSLMGDNEQYF.

This clonotype was picked up a small number of times. This rearrangement joins TRBV6-6 to TRBJ1-6; 7 nucleotides match TRBD1. The germline V gene has CDR1 MNHNY and CDR2 SVGAGI (reference sequence). The trim removed 8 bases at V and 9 bases at J, leaving 13 bases unmatched. The CDR3 loop spans 15 amino acids. DNA of the CDR3: TGTGCCAGCGGATTTCAGGCGGACAGGACTTCACCCCTCCACTTT. Encoded protein: CASGFQADRTSPLHF.

The CDR3 region has the DNA TGTGCCAGCAGCCGAAACACAGTGGGTGAGCAGTTCTTC. This gives the protein CASSRNTVGEQFF. The chain is built from TRBV5-5 and TRBJ2-1, with D hard to call. V was trimmed by 4 bases and J by 9 bases, leaving 14 bases between them. This CDR3 region has 13 residues. Germline V CDR1 and CDR2: SGHKS, YYEKEE (reference sequence).

The J gene is TRBJ1-1, the V gene TRBV29-1, with unresolved D. The V end was cut by 5 bases, the J end by 4 bases, with 17 bases between. Germline V gives CDR1 SQVTM, CDR2 ANQGSEA. This CDR3 has 14 residues. CDR3 coding DNA: TGCAGCGTTCGGACCCCCGATAGAATCACTGAAGCTTTCTTT. It translates to CSVRTPDRITEAFF.

The gene calls are TRBV7-2 and TRBJ2-7, with 11 bases identical to TRBD2. The junction had 12 bases not matched to a gene; V was cut back by 5 bases and J by 0 bases. Germline-derived CDR1 and CDR2 are SGHTA and FQGNSA. This CDR3 region has 18 residues. This CDR3 is CASSITLSGGDFSYEQYF. The CDR3 region has the DNA TGTGCCAGCAGCATAACACTTAGCGGGGGGGACTTCTCCTACGAGCAGTACTTC.

V is TRBV28 and J is TRBJ2-3; TRBD1 matches at 8 bases. Germline CDR1 reads MDHEN; CDR2 reads SYDVKM. The V gene end was trimmed by 7 bases and the J gene end by 2 bases; junction bases not matched to a gene: 11. CDR3 length: 16 amino acids. DNA of the CDR3: TGTGCCAGCATAACGCAGGGGGCCCTCTACACAGATACGCAGTATTTT. Amino acids: CASITQGALYTDTQYF. The full variable domain, in which reference TRBV28 and TRBJ2-3 provide the parts outside the CDR3, is DVKVTQSSRYLVKRTGEKVFLECVQDMDHENMFWYRQDPGLGLRLIYFSYDVKMKEKGDIPEGYSVSREKKERFSLILESASTNQTSMYLCASITQGALYTDTQYFGPGTRLTVL.

This clonotype was detected a few times. The V gene is TRBV24-1, the J gene TRBJ2-1; TRBD1 is a possible D gene (5 bases). CDR3 size: 17 residues. The germline V and J ends were trimmed by 5 bases and 0 bases, with 16 bases remaining between them. Germline lookup yields CDR1 KGHDR and CDR2 SFDVKD. CDR3 DNA sequence: TGTGCCACCAGTGGACGGCAGGGCTCATCCTCCTACAATGAGCAGTTCTTC. Translated, it gives CATSGRQGSSSYNEQFF.

This clonotype turned up a few times. The rearrangement uses TRBV9 and TRBJ2-3; D call uncertain. Per germline, CDR1 SGDLS and CDR2 YYNGEE. This CDR3 contains 14 residues. The V end lost 1 base, the J end lost 2 bases, and 8 bases lay between the germline ends. The CDR3: CASSVRPNTDTQYF. As DNA, the CDR3 is TGTGCCAGCAGCGTAAGACCGAACACAGATACGCAGTATTTT.

This clonotype was observed a handful of times. The chain is built from TRBV20-1 and TRBJ2-5; D perhaps matches TRBD1 (6 bases). Near its end, the DNA agrees better with TRBJ2-7, so the J call may be wrong. Per the germline V gene, CDR1 is DFQATT and CDR2 is SNEGSKA (reference sequence). The CDR3 has 12 residues. This CDR3 reads CSAQAGAYEQYF. CDR3 DNA sequence: TGCAGTGCCCAGGCAGGGGCGTACGAGCAGTACTTC.

The chain couples TRBV20-1 to TRBJ1-2; D unclear. The germline gives CDR1 DFQATT, CDR2 SNEGSKA (reference sequence). This CDR3 spans 13 amino acids. Trimming removed 0 bases from V and 4 bases from J, with 9 bases in between. The CDR3 is CSARDAATYGYTF. The DNA of the CDR3 is TGCAGTGCTAGAGATGCAGCGACCTATGGCTACACCTTC.

A note on this clonotype: Its ends do not fully match the called genes, so a read error is possible. This chain connects TRBV29-1 to TRBJ2-3; D not resolved. The CDR3 covers 11 residues. Germline V CDR1 and CDR2: SQVTM, ANQGSEA. This CDR3 reads CSGTSTDTRYF. The CDR3 region has the DNA TGCAGCGGCACCAGCACAGATACGCGGTATTTT.

In its sample, this clonotype was seen a few times. The rearrangement links TRBV9 to TRBJ1-2; no clear D. The V gene's germline CDR1 is SGDLS and CDR2 YYNGEE. The CDR3 has 14 amino acids. V lost 0 bases, J lost 4 bases, and 10 bases lay in between. The CDR3 spells CASSVAADRYGYTF. The DNA for the CDR3 is TGTGCCAGCAGCGTAGCTGCAGACCGCTATGGCTACACCTTC.

The chain employs TRBV9 and TRBJ1-4; D remains unclear. The length of the CDR3 is 13 residues. Trimming pared 0 bases from V and 5 bases from J, leaving 5 bases between. From germline, CDR1 is SGDLS and CDR2 YYNGEE. The CDR3 here is CASSVGGNEKLFF. CDR3 coding DNA: TGTGCCAGCAGCGTAGGAGGAAATGAAAAACTGTTTTTT.